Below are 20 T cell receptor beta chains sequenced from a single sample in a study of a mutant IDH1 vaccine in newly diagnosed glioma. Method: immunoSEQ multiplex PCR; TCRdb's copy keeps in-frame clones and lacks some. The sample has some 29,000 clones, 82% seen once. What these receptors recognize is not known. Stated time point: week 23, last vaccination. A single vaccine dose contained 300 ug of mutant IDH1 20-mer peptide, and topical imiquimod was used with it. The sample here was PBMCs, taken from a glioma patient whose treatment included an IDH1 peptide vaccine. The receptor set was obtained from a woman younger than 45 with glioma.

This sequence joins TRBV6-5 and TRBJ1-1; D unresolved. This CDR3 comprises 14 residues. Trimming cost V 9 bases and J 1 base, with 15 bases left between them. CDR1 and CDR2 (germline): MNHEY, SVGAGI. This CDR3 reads CASSKGGGNTEAFF. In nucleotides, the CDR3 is TGTGCCAGTTCCAAAGGCGGAGGGAACACTGAAGCTTTCTTT.

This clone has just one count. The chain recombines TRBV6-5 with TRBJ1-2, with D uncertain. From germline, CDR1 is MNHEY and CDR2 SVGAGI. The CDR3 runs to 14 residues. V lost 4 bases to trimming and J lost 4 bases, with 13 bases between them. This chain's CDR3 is CASSLTGETYGYTF. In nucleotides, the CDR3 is TGTGCCAGCAGTTTAACCGGTGAGACCTATGGCTACACCTTC.

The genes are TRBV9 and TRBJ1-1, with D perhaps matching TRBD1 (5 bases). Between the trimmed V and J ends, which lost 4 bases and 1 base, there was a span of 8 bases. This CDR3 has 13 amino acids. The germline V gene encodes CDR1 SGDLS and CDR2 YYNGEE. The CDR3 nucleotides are TGTGCCAGCAGCTTTGGGGGGAACACTGAAGCTTTCTTT. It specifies CASSFGGNTEAFF.

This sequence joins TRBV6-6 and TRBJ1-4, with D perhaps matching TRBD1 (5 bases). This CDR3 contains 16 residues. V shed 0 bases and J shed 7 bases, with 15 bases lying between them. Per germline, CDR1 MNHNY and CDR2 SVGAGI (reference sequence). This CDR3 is CASSYSRGRDVEKLFF. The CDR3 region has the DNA TGTGCCAGCAGTTACTCGAGAGGCCGGGACGTTGAAAAACTGTTTTTT.

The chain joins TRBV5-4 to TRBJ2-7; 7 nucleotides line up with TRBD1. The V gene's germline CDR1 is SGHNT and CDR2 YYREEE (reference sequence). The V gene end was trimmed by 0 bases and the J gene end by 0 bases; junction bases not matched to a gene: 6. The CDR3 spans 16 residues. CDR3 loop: CASSLGSRGYSYEQYF. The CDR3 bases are TGTGCCAGCAGCTTGGGGTCCAGGGGGTACTCCTACGAGCAGTACTTC.

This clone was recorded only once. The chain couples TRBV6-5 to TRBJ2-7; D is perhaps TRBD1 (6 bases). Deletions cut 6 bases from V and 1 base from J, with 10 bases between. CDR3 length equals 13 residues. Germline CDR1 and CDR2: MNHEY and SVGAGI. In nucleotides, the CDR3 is TGTGCCAGCAGGCGTACAGGGTCCTACGAGCAGTACTTC. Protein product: CASRRTGSYEQYF.

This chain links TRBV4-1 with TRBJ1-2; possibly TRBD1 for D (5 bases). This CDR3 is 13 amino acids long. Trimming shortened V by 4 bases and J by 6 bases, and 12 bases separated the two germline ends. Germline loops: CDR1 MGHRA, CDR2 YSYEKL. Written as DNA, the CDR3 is TGCGCCAGCAGCCCCGGGGGAAGGGATGGCTACACCTTC. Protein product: CASSPGGRDGYTF.

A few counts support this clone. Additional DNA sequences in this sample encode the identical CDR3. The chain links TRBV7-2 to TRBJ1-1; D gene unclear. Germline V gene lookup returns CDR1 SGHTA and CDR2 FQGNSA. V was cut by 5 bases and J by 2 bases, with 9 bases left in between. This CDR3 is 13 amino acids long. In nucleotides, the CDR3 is TGTGCCAGCAGCAAACTGGGAAACACTGAAGCTTTCTTT. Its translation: CASSKLGNTEAFF.

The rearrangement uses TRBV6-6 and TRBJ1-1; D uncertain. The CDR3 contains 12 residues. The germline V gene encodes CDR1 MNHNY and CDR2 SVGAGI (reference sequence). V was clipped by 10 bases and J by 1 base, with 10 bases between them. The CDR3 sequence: CATGERNTEAFF. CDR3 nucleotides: TGTGCCACCGGGGAGAGGAACACTGAAGCTTTCTTT.

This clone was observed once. The CDR3 is CSVPRNTGELFF. CDR3 DNA sequence: TGCAGCGTTCCCCGTAACACCGGGGAGCTGTTTTTT. The chain couples TRBV29-1 to TRBJ2-2; D is unclear. Between the trimmed V and J ends, which lost 5 bases and 2 bases, there was a span of 6 bases. This CDR3 region has 12 residues. Germline V gene sequence: CDR1 SQVTM, CDR2 ANQGSEA.

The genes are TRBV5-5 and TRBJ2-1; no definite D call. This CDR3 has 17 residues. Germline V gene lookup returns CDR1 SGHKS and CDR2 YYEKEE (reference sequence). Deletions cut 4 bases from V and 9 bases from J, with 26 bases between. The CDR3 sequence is CASSPGRGNGLLGEQFF. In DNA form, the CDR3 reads TGTGCCAGCAGCCCGGGTCGTGGGAATGGGCTTTTGGGTGAGCAGTTCTTC.

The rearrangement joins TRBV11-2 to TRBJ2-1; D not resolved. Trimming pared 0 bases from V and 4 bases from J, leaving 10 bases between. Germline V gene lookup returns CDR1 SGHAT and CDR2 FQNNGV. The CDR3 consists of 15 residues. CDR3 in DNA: TGTGCCAGCAGCTTAGATCTCTCTCGTTACAATGAGCAGTTCTTC. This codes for CASSLDLSRYNEQFF. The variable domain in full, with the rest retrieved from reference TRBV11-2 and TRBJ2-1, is EAGVAQSPRYKIIEKRQSVAFWCNPISGHATLYWYQQILGQGPKLLIQFQNNGVVDDSQLPKDRFSAERLKGVDSTLKIQPAKLEDSAVYLCASSLDLSRYNEQFFGPGTRLTVL.

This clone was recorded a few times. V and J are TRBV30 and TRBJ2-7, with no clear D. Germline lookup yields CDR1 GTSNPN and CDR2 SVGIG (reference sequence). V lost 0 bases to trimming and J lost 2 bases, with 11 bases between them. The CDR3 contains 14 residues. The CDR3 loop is CAWSVLDHPYEQYF. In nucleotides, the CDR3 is TGTGCCTGGAGTGTTTTGGACCACCCCTACGAGCAGTACTTC.

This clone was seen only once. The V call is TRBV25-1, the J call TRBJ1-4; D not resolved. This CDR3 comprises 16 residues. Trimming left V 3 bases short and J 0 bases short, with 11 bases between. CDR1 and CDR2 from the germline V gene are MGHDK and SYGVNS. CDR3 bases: TGTGCCAGCAGTGAGCTTCAGACTGCAACTAATGAAAAACTGTTTTTT. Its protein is CASSELQTATNEKLFF.

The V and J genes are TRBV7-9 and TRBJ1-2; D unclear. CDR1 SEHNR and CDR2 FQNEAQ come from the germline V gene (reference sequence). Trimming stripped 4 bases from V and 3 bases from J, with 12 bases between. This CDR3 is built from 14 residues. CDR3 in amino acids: CASSSPRVDYGYTF. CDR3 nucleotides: TGTGCCAGCAGCTCCCCTAGAGTTGACTATGGCTACACCTTC.

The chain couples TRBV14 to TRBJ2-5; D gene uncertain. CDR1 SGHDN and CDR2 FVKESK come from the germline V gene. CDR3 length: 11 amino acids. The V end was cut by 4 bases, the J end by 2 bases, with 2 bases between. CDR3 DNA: TGTGCCAGCAGCCTACAAGAGACCCAGTACTTC. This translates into CASSLQETQYF.

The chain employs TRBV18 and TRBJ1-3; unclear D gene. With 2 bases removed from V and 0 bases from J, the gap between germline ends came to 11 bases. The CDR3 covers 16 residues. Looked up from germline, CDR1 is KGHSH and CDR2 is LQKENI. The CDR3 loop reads CASSPWGRSSGNTIYF. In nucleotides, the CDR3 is TGTGCCAGCTCACCATGGGGTCGTAGCTCTGGAAACACCATATATTTT.

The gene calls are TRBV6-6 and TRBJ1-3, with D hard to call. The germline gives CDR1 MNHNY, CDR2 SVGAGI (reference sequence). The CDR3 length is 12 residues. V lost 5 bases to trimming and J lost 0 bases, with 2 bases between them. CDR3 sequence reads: CASSTSGNTIYF. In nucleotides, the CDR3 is TGTGCCAGCAGTACCTCTGGAAACACCATATATTTT.

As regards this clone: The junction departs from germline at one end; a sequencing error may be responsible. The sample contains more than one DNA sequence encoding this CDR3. This CDR3 reads CASSKLGNTEAFF. In nucleotides, the CDR3 is TGTGCCAGCAGCAAACTGGGAAACACTGAGGCTTTCTTT. V usage is TRBV7-2 and J usage is TRBJ1-1; no clear D. This CDR3 is 13 amino acids long. Germline CDR1 and CDR2: SGHTA and FQGNSA.

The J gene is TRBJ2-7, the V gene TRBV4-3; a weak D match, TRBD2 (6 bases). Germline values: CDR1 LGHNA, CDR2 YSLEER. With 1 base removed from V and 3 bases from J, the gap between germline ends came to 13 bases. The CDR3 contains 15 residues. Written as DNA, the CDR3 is TGCGCCAGCAGCCAAGGGGGAGGTCGGGACTACGAGCAGTACTTC. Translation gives CASSQGGGRDYEQYF.